This T cell receptor beta chain was identified in a study of blood T cell repertoires in COVID-19. Whole-study context: COVID-19 samples, acute and convalescent, were from the United States, Italy and Spain. Sample material is recorded as cDNA or gDNA derived from T cells, B-cell-depleted T cells, or PBMCs.

Original analysis: Reference gene primers were amplified, and this amplification served to estimate nucleated cell counts. Method: immunoSEQ multiplex PCR; TCRdb's copy keeps in-frame clones and lacks some. The DNA gave D and trimming, while V, J and clone size come from that table. The sample has tens of thousands of clones, roughly 72% seen once. The specimen was peripheral blood. The TCR originated in a woman between 55 and 75 years old in a cohort sampled during active or convalescent COVID-19.

CDR3 region: CASSARSGYEAFF. The CDR3 coding sequence is TGTGCCAGCAGCGCTCGATCCGGGTATGAAGCTTTCTTT. This chain joins TRBV11-2 and TRBJ1-1; unclear D gene. The CDR3 covers 13 residues. Trimming shortened V by 5 bases and J by 7 bases, and 14 bases separated the two germline ends. The germline CDR1 and CDR2 sequences are SGHAT and FQNNGV.